This T cell receptor (beta chain) appears in the sequencing data of a study of T-cell memory formation after mild COVID-19. TCRdb reprocessed the 5' RACE reads via MiXCR and lists one record per CDR3 protein. This sample has about 140,000 distinct CDR3 sequences, with approximately 14% found just once. This CDR3 spans 16 amino acids. CDR1 and CDR2 (germline): SGHRS, YFSETQ. The V gene lost 2 bases and the J gene lost 8 bases, with 22 bases spanning the gap. This clonotype has more than one count but fewer than ten. This chain uses TRBV5-1 with TRBJ1-2; D possibly corresponds to TRBD1 (6 bases). Sequenced input: PBMCs or a T cell subset sorted from them (not recorded which). The sequence was collected from an adult woman who had mild COVID-19 (a few samples of this study predate the infection). Cell type and time point are not known. The CDR3 DNA is TGCGCCAGCAGCTTCTCCGGGGGCTCTACCAGGACGGGCTACACCTTC. Translating gives CASSFSGGSTRTGYTF. The full variable domain, its missing parts supplied by reference TRBV5-1 and TRBJ1-2, is KAGVTQTPRYLIKTRGQQVTLSCSPISGHRSVSWYQQTPGQGLQFLFEYFSETQRNKGNFPGRFSGRQFSNSRSEMNVSTLELGDSALYLCASSFSGGSTRTGYTFGSGTRLTVV.